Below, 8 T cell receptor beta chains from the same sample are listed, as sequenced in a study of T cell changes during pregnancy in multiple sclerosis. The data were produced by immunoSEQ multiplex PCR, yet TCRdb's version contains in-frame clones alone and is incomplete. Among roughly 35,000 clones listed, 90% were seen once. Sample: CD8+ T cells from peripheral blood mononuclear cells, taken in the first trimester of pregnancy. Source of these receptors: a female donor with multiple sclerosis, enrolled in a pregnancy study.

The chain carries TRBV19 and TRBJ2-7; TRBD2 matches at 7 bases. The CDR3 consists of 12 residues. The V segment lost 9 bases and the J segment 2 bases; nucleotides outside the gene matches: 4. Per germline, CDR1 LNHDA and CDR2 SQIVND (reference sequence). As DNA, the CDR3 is TGTGCCAGCAGCGCGGGGGCCTACGAGCAGTACTTC. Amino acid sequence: CASSAGAYEQYF.

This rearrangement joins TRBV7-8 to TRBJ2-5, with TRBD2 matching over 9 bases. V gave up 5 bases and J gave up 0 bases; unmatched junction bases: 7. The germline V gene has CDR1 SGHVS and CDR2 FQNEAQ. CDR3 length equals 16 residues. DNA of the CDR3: TGTGCCAGCAGCCCGGAGACTAGCGGAAACCAAGAGACCCAGTACTTC. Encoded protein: CASSPETSGNQETQYF.

The CDR3 sequence: CASSVELAPSYEQYF. In DNA, the CDR3 is TGTGCCAGCAGCGTAGAACTAGCGCCTTCCTACGAGCAGTACTTC. The chain couples TRBV9 to TRBJ2-7, with 7 bases aligning to TRBD2. The V and J ends lost 0 bases and 1 base, in that order; junction bases with no gene match: 4. This CDR3 contains 15 residues. Germline V gene sequence: CDR1 SGDLS, CDR2 YYNGEE.

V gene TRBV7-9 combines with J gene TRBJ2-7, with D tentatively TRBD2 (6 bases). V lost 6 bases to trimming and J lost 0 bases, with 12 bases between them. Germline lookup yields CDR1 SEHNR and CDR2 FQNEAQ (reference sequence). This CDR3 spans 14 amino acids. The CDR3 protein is CASSSRDGSYEQYF. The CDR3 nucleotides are TGTGCCAGCAGTTCGCGGGACGGCTCCTACGAGCAGTACTTC.

The CDR3 bases are TGCGCCAGCAGCTTGGCCACAAGGACTAGCGTATTGGGAACCGAGCAGTTCTTC. It encodes CASSLATRTSVLGTEQFF. The rearrangement uses TRBV5-1 and TRBJ2-1, with 9 nucleotides matching TRBD2. The CDR3 totals 18 residues. The germline gives CDR1 SGHRS, CDR2 YFSETQ. The ends lost 0 bases at V and 10 bases at J; junction bases unmatched: 17.

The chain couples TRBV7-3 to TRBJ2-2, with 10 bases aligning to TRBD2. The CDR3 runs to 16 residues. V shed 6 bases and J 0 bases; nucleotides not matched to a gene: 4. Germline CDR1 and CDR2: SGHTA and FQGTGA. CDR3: CASSPGLAANTGELFF. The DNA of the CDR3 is TGTGCCAGCAGTCCCGGACTAGCGGCGAACACCGGGGAGCTGTTTTTT.

The CDR3 region is CASSLSGTEQFF. Written as DNA, the CDR3 is TGTGCCAGCAGCCTTAGCGGCACGGAGCAGTTCTTC. V and J are TRBV9 and TRBJ2-1; D might be TRBD2 (6 bases). CDR3 length equals 12 residues. Germline CDR1 SGDLS, CDR2 YYNGEE. Deletions cut 4 bases from V and 10 bases from J, with 12 bases between.

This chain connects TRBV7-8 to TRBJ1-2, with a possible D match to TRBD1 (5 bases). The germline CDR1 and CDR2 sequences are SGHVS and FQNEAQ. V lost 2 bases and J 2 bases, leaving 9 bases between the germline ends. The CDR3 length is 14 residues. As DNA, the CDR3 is TGTGCCAGCAGCTTAAGGGGCTCGAACTATGGCTACACCTTC. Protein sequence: CASSLRGSNYGYTF. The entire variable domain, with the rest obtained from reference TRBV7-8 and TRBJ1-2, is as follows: GAGVSQSPRYKVAKRGQDVALRCDPISGHVSLFWYQQALGQGPEFLTYFQNEAQLDKSGLPSDRFFAERPEGSVSTLKIQRTQQEDSAVYLCASSLRGSNYGYTFGSGTRLTVV.